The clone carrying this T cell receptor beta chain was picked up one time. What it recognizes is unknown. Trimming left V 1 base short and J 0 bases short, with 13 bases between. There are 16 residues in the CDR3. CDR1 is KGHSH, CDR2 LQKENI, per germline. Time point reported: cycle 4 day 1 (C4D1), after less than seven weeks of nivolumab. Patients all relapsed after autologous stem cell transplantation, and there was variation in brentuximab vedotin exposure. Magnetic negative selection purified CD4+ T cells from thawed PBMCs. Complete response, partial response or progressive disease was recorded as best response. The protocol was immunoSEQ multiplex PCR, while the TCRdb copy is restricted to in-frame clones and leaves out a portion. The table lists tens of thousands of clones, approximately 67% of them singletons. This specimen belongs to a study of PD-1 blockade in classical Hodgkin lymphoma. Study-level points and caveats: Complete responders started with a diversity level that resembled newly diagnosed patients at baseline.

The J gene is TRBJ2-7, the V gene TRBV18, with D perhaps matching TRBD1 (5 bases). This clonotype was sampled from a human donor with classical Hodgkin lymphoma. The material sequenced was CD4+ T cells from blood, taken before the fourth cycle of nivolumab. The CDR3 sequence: CASSPRVGASSYEQYF. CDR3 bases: TGTGCCAGCTCACCACGGGTAGGGGCCAGCTCCTACGAGCAGTACTTC.